These T cell receptor beta chains were read from a single sample in a study of cytomegalovirus exposure and HLA in healthy donors. Repertoires were generated with immunoSEQ multiplex PCR, while TCRdb's copy carries only in-frame clones and drops some. This table holds approximately 120,000 clones, 80% to 85% found once. The sample taken for sequencing was PBMCs. The receptors stem from a woman younger than 45 in good health and CMV-seronegative. The CDR3 runs from the conserved cysteine through the conserved F or W. D genes are given only for firm matches. Some rows have no size entry. The others give once, few or many, or a class for an expanded clone.

CDR3 protein,CDR3 DNA,J gene,D gene,clone size,V gene
CASQFQETQYF,TGTGCCAGTCAGTTCCAAGAGACCCAGTACTTC,TRBJ2-5,NA,NA,TRBV2
CASSDRGTSGDTGELFF,TGTGCCAGCAGCGACCGAGGGACTAGCGGGGACACCGGGGAGCTGTTTTTT,TRBJ2-2,TRBD2,once,TRBV9
CASSRDTEAFF,TGCGCCAGCAGCCGGGACACTGAAGCTTTCTTT,TRBJ1-1,NA,NA,TRBV5-1
CASSPHSGGGNNEQFF,TGCGCCAGCAGCCCCCATAGCGGGGGGGGGAACAATGAGCAGTTCTTC,TRBJ2-1,TRBD2,NA,TRBV5-1
CAWSVGASGQETQYF,TGTGCCTGGAGTGTTGGCGCTAGCGGACAAGAGACCCAGTACTTC,TRBJ2-5,TRBD2,NA,TRBV30
CASSQEVLGGRIYEQYF,TGCGCCAGCAGCCAAGAAGTTCTCGGGGGGAGAATTTACGAGCAGTACTTC,TRBJ2-7,TRBD2,once,TRBV4-1
CSVLELGREQYF,TGCAGCGTTCTGGAATTGGGGCGAGAGCAGTACTTC,TRBJ2-7,NA,NA,TRBV29-1
CASSTGFDGRPQHF,TGTGCCAGCAGCACTGGGTTTGATGGGAGGCCCCAGCATTTT,TRBJ1-5,NA,NA,TRBV9
CASSEEAGGSYEQYF,TGTGCCAGCAGTGAAGAGGCGGGGGGATCCTACGAGCAGTACTTC,TRBJ2-7,TRBD2,NA,TRBV2
CASSPYPDGGNTEAFF,TGCGCCAGCAGCCCTTACCCAGACGGGGGGAACACTGAAGCTTTCTTT,TRBJ1-1,NA,NA,TRBV5-1
CASSRRSSSGNTIYF,TGCGCCAGCAGCCGAAGAAGTAGCTCTGGAAACACCATATATTTT,TRBJ1-3,NA,NA,TRBV5-1
CASSGASGIYNEQFF,TGTGCCAGCAGTGGGGCTAGCGGGATTTACAATGAGCAGTTCTTC,TRBJ2-1,TRBD2,NA,TRBV2
CASSPHFKREGSVQYF,TGTGCCAGCAGCCCCCATTTTAAGCGGGAGGGGTCAGTGCAGTACTTC,TRBJ2-5,TRBD2,NA,TRBV7-6
CASSGQGANYGYTF,TGTGCCAGCAGCGGACAGGGGGCTAACTATGGCTACACCTTC,TRBJ1-2,TRBD1,few,TRBV2
CASSSGQGVLKGTEAFF,TGCGCCAGCAGCTCTGGACAGGGGGTCTTGAAAGGCACTGAAGCTTTCTTT,TRBJ1-1,TRBD1,NA,TRBV5-1
CASSYTGADTQYF,TGCGCCAGCAGCTACACAGGGGCAGATACGCAGTATTTT,TRBJ2-3,TRBD1,NA,TRBV5-1
CASSPPTGGDVRNIQYF,TGTGCCAGCAGCCCACCCACAGGGGGGGACGTCAGAAACATTCAGTACTTC,TRBJ2-4,NA,NA,TRBV9
CAWKGGATGTEAFF,TGTGCCTGGAAAGGCGGGGCCACAGGCACTGAAGCTTTCTTT,TRBJ1-1,NA,NA,TRBV30
CASRGQLSGANVLTF,TGTGCCAGCCGCGGACAACTCTCTGGGGCCAACGTCCTGACTTTC,TRBJ2-6,NA,NA,TRBV2
CASSITNQPQHF,TGTGCCAGTAGTATCACTAATCAGCCCCAGCATTTT,TRBJ1-5,NA,once,TRBV19
CATHLGGDSYEQYF,TGTGCCACCCACTTGGGGGGGGACTCCTACGAGCAGTACTTC,TRBJ2-7,TRBD2,NA,TRBV7-9
CATRTGTYNEQFF,TGTGCCACGCGGACAGGAACCTACAATGAGCAGTTCTTC,TRBJ2-1,TRBD1,once,TRBV15
CASSHLTGVGLAKNIQYF,TGCGCCAGCAGCCATTTGACAGGGGTCGGATTAGCCAAAAACATTCAGTACTTC,TRBJ2-4,TRBD1,NA,TRBV4-1
CASSLVTSGEQYF,TGCGCCAGCAGCTTGGTAACTAGCGGCGAGCAGTACTTC,TRBJ2-7,TRBD2,NA,TRBV5-1
CASRKPGQGAEKLFF,TGTGCCAGTAGGAAACCGGGACAGGGGGCTGAAAAACTGTTTTTT,TRBJ1-4,TRBD1,NA,TRBV19
CASSLDRDRGVRGYTF,TGTGCCAGCAGCTTAGATCGGGACAGGGGAGTCCGTGGCTACACCTTC,TRBJ1-2,TRBD1,NA,TRBV11-3
CASSDLVGPIQYF,TGTGCCAGCAGTGATCTGGTGGGCCCCATTCAGTACTTC,TRBJ2-4,NA,NA,TRBV2
CASSLGPGTGELFF,TGTGCCAGCAGCTTAGGCCCCGGCACCGGGGAGCTGTTTTTT,TRBJ2-2,NA,NA,TRBV7-2
CASKVSGNEQFF,TGCGCCAGCAAAGTCAGCGGAAATGAGCAGTTCTTC,TRBJ2-1,NA,NA,TRBV5-1
CSSSREPSNQPQHF,TGTTCCAGCAGCCGCGAGCCTAGCAATCAGCCCCAGCATTTT,TRBJ1-5,NA,NA,TRBV7-9
CASSLVGEPTTDTQYF,TGCGCCAGCAGCCTGGTCGGGGAACCTACCACAGATACGCAGTATTTT,TRBJ2-3,NA,NA,TRBV5-1
CASSSAASGGADEQFF,TGTGCCAGCAGCTCGGCCGCTAGCGGGGGGGCGGATGAGCAGTTCTTC,TRBJ2-1,TRBD2,NA,TRBV7-9
CASKNLAGVNNEQFF,TGCGCCAGCAAAAATTTAGCGGGGGTAAACAATGAGCAGTTCTTC,TRBJ2-1,TRBD2,few,TRBV5-1
CASSSQAERDRTRGSCEKLFF,TGTGCCAGCAGCTCCCAGGCTGAGAGGGACCGGACTCGGGGGTCGTGCGAAAAACTGTTTTTT,TRBJ1-4,NA,NA,TRBV21-1
CSVEDGTGGEKLFF,TGCAGCGTTGAAGATGGGACAGGGGGCGAAAAACTGTTTTTT,TRBJ1-4,TRBD1,NA,TRBV29-1
CASSPRRTANTEAFF,TGTGCCAGCAGCCCCCGGAGGACAGCGAACACTGAAGCTTTCTTT,TRBJ1-1,NA,NA,TRBV7-9
CASSLPGQMDEKLFF,TGTGCCAGCAGCTTACCGGGACAGATGGATGAAAAACTGTTTTTT,TRBJ1-4,TRBD1,NA,TRBV7-9
CASSDLNGQINEQFF,TGTGCCAGCAGTGACTTAAATGGACAGATCAATGAGCAGTTCTTC,TRBJ2-1,NA,NA,TRBV6-1
CASRTTGGRTDTQYF,TGTGCCAGCAGGACGACAGGGGGCAGGACAGATACGCAGTATTTT,TRBJ2-3,TRBD1,NA,TRBV11-2
CASSKGGNNQPQHF,TGTGCCAGCAGCAAAGGCGGTAACAATCAGCCCCAGCATTTT,TRBJ1-5,NA,NA,TRBV7-9
CASSADYEQYF,TGTGCCAGCAGCGCGGACTACGAGCAGTACTTC,TRBJ2-7,NA,once,TRBV11-2
CASSPARGGWEQYF,TGTGCCAGCTCTCCCGCTCGGGGGGGGTGGGAGCAGTACTTC,TRBJ2-7,TRBD2,NA,TRBV18
CASSLERNYGYTF,TGTGCCAGCAGCTTGGAACGGAACTATGGCTACACCTTC,TRBJ1-2,NA,NA,TRBV5-6
CASSRPQGAGNTIYF,TGTGCCAGCAGCCGCCCCCAGGGGGCTGGAAACACCATATATTTT,TRBJ1-3,TRBD1,NA,TRBV7-8
CASSPTWGRGMDTEAFF,TGTGCCAGCAGCCCCACATGGGGGCGAGGGATGGACACTGAAGCTTTCTTT,TRBJ1-1,NA,NA,TRBV7-8
CASRWEVEKLFF,TGTGCCAGCAGATGGGAGGTTGAAAAACTGTTTTTT,TRBJ1-4,NA,NA,TRBV2
CATTAGGQNTEAFF,TGTGCCACTACGGCGGGGGGCCAGAACACTGAAGCTTTCTTT,TRBJ1-1,NA,NA,TRBV19
CASSTSGTEQETQYF,TGTGCCAGCAGCACCTCTGGGACAGAACAAGAGACCCAGTACTTC,TRBJ2-5,TRBD1,NA,TRBV9
CASSSDRGSTDTQYF,TGTGCCAGCAGCTCAGACAGGGGTAGCACAGATACGCAGTATTTT,TRBJ2-3,TRBD1,NA,TRBV7-9
CASTPEDSVRVTQYF,TGTGCCAGCACCCCGGAGGACAGCGTCCGCGTGACCCAGTACTTC,TRBJ2-5,NA,NA,TRBV6-1
CASSPQGADWETQYF,TGCGCCAGCAGCCCCCAGGGGGCGGATTGGGAGACCCAGTACTTC,TRBJ2-5,TRBD1,NA,TRBV5-1
CASSSPGQSSYNSPLHF,TGTGCCAGCAGCTCGCCGGGACAAAGCTCCTATAATTCACCCCTCCACTTT,TRBJ1-6,NA,NA,TRBV7-2
CASSLQGDNEKLFF,TGTGCCAGCAGCTTACAGGGGGATAATGAAAAACTGTTTTTT,TRBJ1-4,TRBD1,NA,TRBV7-9
CASSQDGGASNYGYTF,TGCGCCAGCAGCCAAGATGGCGGGGCTTCTAACTATGGCTACACCTTC,TRBJ1-2,NA,NA,TRBV4-3
CASSLEGEHHWAPSGNTIYF,TGTGCCAGCAGCTTAGAAGGCGAACATCACTGGGCCCCCTCTGGAAACACCATATATTTT,TRBJ1-3,NA,NA,TRBV11-3
CASRRVFLAKNIQYF,TGTGCCAGCCGTAGAGTATTTCTAGCCAAAAACATTCAGTACTTC,TRBJ2-4,NA,NA,TRBV2
CASSLTPSGVEKLFF,TGTGCCAGCAGCTTAACGCCCAGTGGAGTAGAAAAACTGTTTTTT,TRBJ1-4,NA,few,TRBV7-9
CASSLGPLGHQNTEAFF,TGTGCCAGCAGCTTAGGACCCTTGGGACACCAGAACACTGAAGCTTTCTTT,TRBJ1-1,NA,NA,TRBV7-6
CASSTSGYRYGYTF,TGTGCCAGTAGCACATCCGGGTATAGGTATGGCTACACCTTC,TRBJ1-2,NA,NA,TRBV19